What follows is one T cell receptor beta chain and its context. Attachment of unique molecular identifiers was made to individual cDNA molecules. From the 5' RACE reads, TCRdb called clonotypes with MiXCR, one entry per CDR3 protein. The table shows roughly 66,000 distinct CDR3 sequences, with less than 9.5% occurring only once. This entry comes from a study of early T cells in non-severe SARS-CoV-2 infection. Overall study context: From unsorted whole blood, bulk RNA was sequenced, and the chains remained unpaired.

Trimming cost V 2 bases and J 9 bases, with 9 bases left between them. The CDR3 extends over 12 amino acids. From germline, CDR1 is SGHTA and CDR2 FQGTGA. This sequence originates from an adult who was a healthcare worker with PCR-confirmed SARS-CoV-2 infection or an uninfected control (not recorded which). The rearrangement links TRBV7-3 to TRBJ2-3, with D perhaps given as TRBD1 or TRBD2 (6 bases each). Sequencing was performed on whole blood. The CDR3 DNA follows: TGTGCCAGCAGCTTAGGAGGGGGGACGCAGTATTTT. Protein: CASSLGGGTQYF. The variable domain in full, completed from reference TRBV7-3 and TRBJ2-3, reads GAGVSQTPSNKVTEKGKYVELRCDPISGHTALYWYRQSLGQGPEFLIYFQGTGAADDSGLPNDRFFAVRPEGSVSTLKIQRTERGDSAVYLCASSLGGGTQYFGPGTRLTVL.